These 5 T cell receptor beta chains were all obtained from the same sample, sequenced in a study of T cell repertoires in aging, cancer and after chemotherapy. The template was genomic DNA from peripheral blood, not RNA. Multiplex touch-down PCR with TRB-A/B primers amplified rearranged V-D-J TRB sequences. TCRdb reanalysed the multiplex PCR reads using MiXCR and keeps one entry per CDR3 protein. The table lists around 13,000 distinct CDR3 sequences, approximately 34% of them singletons, with 6.6% in the top ten. The sequenced sample consisted of blood. Every receptor here comes from a human donor in good health. The donor label of this sample is uncertain.

This chain uses TRBV11-3 with TRBJ2-3, with 13 bases matching TRBD2. Germline V CDR1 and CDR2: SGHNT, YENEEA. V lost 4 bases, J lost 4 bases, and 8 bases stayed unmatched. The length of the CDR3 is 17 residues. The CDR3 is CASSSGLAGVPADTQYF. Here the CDR3 DNA reads TGTGCCAGCAGCTCCGGACTAGCGGGAGTACCCGCAGATACGCAGTATTTT.

This clonotype is medium-sized (0.01 to 0.1%). The chain uses TRBV11-3 and TRBJ1-1; D not certain. V lost 5 bases and J 0 bases, leaving 7 bases between the germline ends. CDR3 size: 13 residues. The germline CDR1 and CDR2 sequences are SGHNT and YENEEA. This chain's CDR3 is CASSPSMNTEAFF. The CDR3 bases are TGTGCCAGCAGCCCTAGTATGAACACTGAAGCTTTCTTT.

V and J are TRBV11-1 and TRBJ1-4; no clear D gene. Trimming cost V 0 bases and J 8 bases, with 13 bases left between them. The CDR3 consists of 15 residues. CDR1 is SGHAT, CDR2 FQDESV, per germline (reference sequence). The CDR3, as DNA: TGTGCCAGCAGCTTAGCTTGGGGTGTAAGCGAAAAACTGTTTTTT. Translating gives CASSLAWGVSEKLFF.

V and J are TRBV12-3 or TRBV12-4 and TRBJ1-5; 7 bases are a match to TRBD1. This CDR3 contains 16 residues. V shed 6 bases, J shed 4 bases, and the junction held 12 bases outside the gene matches. The CDR3 coding sequence is TGTGCCAGCAGCCTGAAGGAAAACAGGGGTAATCAGCCCCAGCATTTT. It yields the protein CASSLKENRGNQPQHF.

By share, this clonotype ranks as medium-sized (0.01 to 0.1%). The chain uses TRBV11-3 and TRBJ2-1; TRBD2 might be the D (6 bases). The CDR3 contains 15 residues. V was cut by 2 bases and J by 3 bases, with 11 bases left in between. Germline CDR1 is SGHNT and CDR2 is YENEEA. The chain's CDR3 is CASSLRGGVYNEQFF. Written as DNA, the CDR3 is TGTGCCAGCAGCTTACGTGGCGGGGTCTACAATGAGCAGTTCTTC.